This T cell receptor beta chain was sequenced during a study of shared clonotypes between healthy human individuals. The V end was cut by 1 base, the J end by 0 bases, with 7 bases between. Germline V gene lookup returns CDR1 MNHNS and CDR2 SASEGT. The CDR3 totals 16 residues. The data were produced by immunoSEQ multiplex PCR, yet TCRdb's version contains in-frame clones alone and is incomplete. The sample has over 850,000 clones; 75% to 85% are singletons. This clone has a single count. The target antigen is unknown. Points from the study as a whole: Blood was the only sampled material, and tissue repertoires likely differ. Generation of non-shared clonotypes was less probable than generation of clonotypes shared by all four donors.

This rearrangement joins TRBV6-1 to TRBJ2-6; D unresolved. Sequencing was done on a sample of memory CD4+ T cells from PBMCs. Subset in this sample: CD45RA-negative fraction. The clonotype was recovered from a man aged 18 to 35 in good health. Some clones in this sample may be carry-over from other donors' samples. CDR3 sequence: CASSEEYGSGANVLTF. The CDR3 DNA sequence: TGTGCCAGCAGTGAAGAGTACGGCTCTGGGGCCAACGTCCTGACTTTC.